One sample yielded the 16 T cell receptor beta chains listed below, sequenced in a study of blood T cell repertoires in COVID-19. TCRdb's table, derived via immunoSEQ multiplex PCR, lists solely in-frame clones and lacks some. The table records about 170,000 clones, around nine tenths of them present only once. The specimen sequenced was peripheral blood. The origin of the receptors is a man aged 18-30 years with active or convalescent COVID-19.

The chain employs TRBV29-1 and TRBJ1-2, with TRBD1 matching over 7 bases. The V gene end was trimmed by 8 bases and the J gene end by 4 bases; junction bases not matched to a gene: 10. The germline V gene has CDR1 SQVTM and CDR2 ANQGSEA. This CDR3 is built from 13 residues. The CDR3 spells CSIGQAQVYGYTF. The CDR3 nucleotides are TGCAGCATTGGACAGGCTCAGGTCTATGGCTACACCTTC.

This clone came up a few times. This chain joins TRBV19 and TRBJ1-2; 9 nucleotides align to TRBD1. The CDR3 totals 14 residues. The germline V gene encodes CDR1 LNHDA and CDR2 SQIVND (reference sequence). V shed 4 bases, J shed 6 bases, and the junction held 6 bases outside the gene matches. CDR3 amino acids: CASSKTGGGDGYTF. DNA of the CDR3: TGTGCCAGTAGTAAAACAGGGGGCGGTGATGGCTACACCTTC.

Only one count was recorded for this clone. This chain connects TRBV30 to TRBJ2-3; TRBD2 might be the D (6 bases). The CDR3 totals 19 residues. V was trimmed by 5 bases and J by 0 bases, leaving 27 bases between them. CDR1 is GTSNPN, CDR2 SVGIG, per germline (reference sequence). DNA of the CDR3: TGTGCCTGGGGGGGTCGGGGGTCAGCTTTTACCTCTAGCACAGATACGCAGTATTTT. Translation gives CAWGGRGSAFTSSTDTQYF. The variable domain in full, completed from reference TRBV30 and TRBJ2-3, reads SQTIHQWPATLVQPVGSPLSLECTVEGTSNPNLYWYRQAAGRGLQLLFYSVGIGQISSEVPQNLSASRPQDRQFILSSKKLLLSDSGFYLCAWGGRGSAFTSSTDTQYFGPGTRLTVL.

This clone has a single count. This chain links TRBV2 with TRBJ2-5; TRBD2 agrees at 12 bases. From germline, CDR1 is SNHLY and CDR2 FYNNEI. V trimming: 5 bases; J trimming: 5 bases; junction bases outside the gene matches: 9. The CDR3 length is 16 residues. The CDR3 spells CASSPRLAGVRETQYF. CDR3 DNA sequence: TGTGCCAGCAGTCCTCGACTAGCGGGAGTGAGGGAGACCCAGTACTTC. Full variable domain (remainder filled in from reference TRBV2 and TRBJ2-5): EPEVTQTPSHQVTQMGQEVILRCVPISNHLYFYWYRQILGQKVEFLVSFYNNEISEKSEIFDDQFSVERPDGSNFTLKIRSTKLEDSAMYFCASSPRLAGVRETQYFGPGTRLLVL.

J is TRBJ1-2 and V is TRBV7-9; no definite D call. The germline V gene encodes CDR1 SEHNR and CDR2 FQNEAQ (reference sequence). This CDR3 spans 14 amino acids. The V gene lost 10 bases and the J gene lost 7 bases, with 22 bases spanning the gap. CDR3 in DNA: TGTGCCACACTCCTAGGATCGGGATCGAGTGGCTACACCTTC. Amino acid sequence: CATLLGSGSSGYTF.

CDR3 residues: CASSIDGQAGTEAFF. The CDR3 DNA follows: TGTGCCAGTAGTATAGATGGACAGGCGGGCACTGAAGCTTTCTTT. The rearrangement uses TRBV19 and TRBJ1-1; 7 bases match TRBD1. With V trimmed by 0 bases and J by 4 bases, 5 bases remained unmatched. CDR3 size: 15 residues. The germline V gene has CDR1 LNHDA and CDR2 SQIVND (reference sequence).

The V call is TRBV7-9, the J call TRBJ1-2; the D gene is possibly TRBD1 (5 bases). This CDR3 is built from 14 residues. Germline CDR1 SEHNR, CDR2 FQNEAQ (reference sequence). V was pared by 4 bases and J by 0 bases, with 9 bases between. The CDR3 bases are TGTGCCAGCAGCTCGGGCAGGGCTAACTATGGCTACACCTTC. Protein: CASSSGRANYGYTF.

The chain joins TRBV29-1 to TRBJ2-7; 7 bases are shared with TRBD2. The CDR3 is 13 amino acids. The germline V gene encodes CDR1 SQVTM and CDR2 ANQGSEA. Losses at the gene ends were 4 bases for V and 3 bases for J; bases not matched to a gene: 6. CDR3 amino acids: CSVATSSIYEQYF. The CDR3 nucleotides are TGCAGCGTTGCGACTAGCTCAATCTACGAGCAGTACTTC.

The chain uses TRBV28 and TRBJ1-1; unclear D gene. Trimming cost V 2 bases and J 3 bases, with 10 bases left between them. Germline-derived CDR1 and CDR2 are MDHEN and SYDVKM. The CDR3 loop spans 14 amino acids. The CDR3 DNA follows: TGTGCCAGCAGTTTACAGGTCGGGGACACTGAAGCTTTCTTT. Residues: CASSLQVGDTEAFF.

The chain is built from TRBV7-3 and TRBJ2-1, with 8 bases that match TRBD2. The trim removed 4 bases at V and 4 bases at J, leaving 3 bases unmatched. The germline gives CDR1 SGHTA, CDR2 FQGTGA. This CDR3 has 14 residues. CDR3 DNA sequence: TGTGCCAGCAGCTCCGTAGCGGGGTACAATGAGCAGTTCTTC. This sequence encodes CASSSVAGYNEQFF.

Worth noting for this clone: Other nucleotide sequences from this sample produce the same CDR3. V is TRBV7-9 and J is TRBJ2-3; 11 nucleotides align to TRBD2. The V gene end was trimmed by 5 bases and the J gene end by 2 bases; junction bases not matched to a gene: 6. This CDR3 is 16 amino acids long. Germline CDR1 and CDR2: SEHNR and FQNEAQ (reference sequence). The CDR3 protein is CASSPGLAGSTDTQYF. The CDR3 bases are TGTGCCAGCAGCCCCGGACTAGCGGGCTCCACAGATACGCAGTATTTT.

The chain carries TRBV11-3 and TRBJ1-4, with D maybe TRBD1 (5 bases). The V and J ends lost 5 bases and 7 bases respectively, with 11 bases between them. Germline V gives CDR1 SGHNT, CDR2 YENEEA. The CDR3 covers 13 residues. DNA for the CDR3: TGTGCCAGCAGCCCCCAGGGATCTGAAAAACTGTTTTTT. Its translation: CASSPQGSEKLFF.

V and J are TRBV18 and TRBJ1-2; 8 nucleotides align to TRBD1. Trimming cost V 3 bases and J 2 bases; bases outside gene matches: 8. The germline V gene encodes CDR1 KGHSH and CDR2 LQKENI. This CDR3 has 16 amino acids. The CDR3 DNA reads as TGTGCCAGCTCACCCCGGGACAGGCCCCCCAACTATGGCTACACCTTC. This translates into CASSPRDRPPNYGYTF. The variable domain in full, with the rest retrieved from reference TRBV18 and TRBJ1-2, is NAGVMQNPRHLVRRRGQEARLRCSPMKGHSHVYWYRQLPEEGLKFMVYLQKENIIDESGMPKERFSAEFPKEGPSILRIQQVVRGDSAAYFCASSPRDRPPNYGYTFGSGTRLTVV.

The V gene is TRBV19, the J gene TRBJ1-2; TRBD1 matches at 9 bases. Germline CDR1 LNHDA, CDR2 SQIVND (reference sequence). There are 14 residues in the CDR3. The ends lost 7 bases at V and 6 bases at J; junction bases unmatched: 9. The CDR3 region is CASTSLQGAHGYTF. DNA of the CDR3: TGTGCCAGTACCAGCCTACAGGGGGCCCATGGCTACACCTTC.

This clone was detected once. The rearrangement uses TRBV6-6 and TRBJ1-1; no clear D gene. V lost 7 bases and J 2 bases, leaving 14 bases between the germline ends. The germline CDR1 and CDR2 sequences are MNHNY and SVGAGI (reference sequence). The CDR3 contains 14 residues. CDR3 nucleotide sequence: TGTGCCAGCAAGTGGAGGGAGCCAAACACTGAAGCTTTCTTT. Its translation is CASKWREPNTEAFF.

This chain links TRBV10-3 with TRBJ2-2; the D is unclear. V was shortened by 3 bases and J by 1 base, with 12 bases between the two germline ends. The germline CDR1 and CDR2 sequences are ENHRY and SYGVKD. The CDR3 has 16 amino acids. The DNA for the CDR3 is TGTGCCATCAGTGACTCGGGTGCAGTGAACACCGGGGAGCTGTTTTTT. Protein: CAISDSGAVNTGELFF.